A single T cell receptor beta chain is shown here with its context. Generated by immunoSEQ multiplex PCR, the TCRdb table keeps only in-frame clones and is missing some. Of around 170,000 clones listed, 88% are singletons. This specimen belongs to a study of blood T cell repertoires in COVID-19. Whole-study context: From T cells, B-cell-depleted T cells, or PBMCs came the material, which was cDNA or gDNA.

The CDR3 covers 16 residues. Germline-derived CDR1 and CDR2 are SGHDN and FVKESK. V lost 0 bases, J lost 4 bases, and 10 bases lay in between. This chain links TRBV14 with TRBJ1-6, with unresolved D. Specimen: peripheral blood. This sequence originates from a man aged 55 to 70 with acute or convalescent COVID-19. CDR3 region: CASSQDLAAYNSPLHF. The DNA of the CDR3 is TGTGCCAGCAGCCAAGATTTAGCGGCTTATAATTCACCCCTCCACTTT.